This entry concerns a single TCR beta chain. The sample comes from a study of blood T cell repertoires in COVID-19. About the research overall: Acute-phase and convalescent COVID-19 samples originated in the United States, Italy and Spain. The cDNA or gDNA used as material had been derived from T cells, B-cell-depleted T cells, or PBMCs.

The CDR3 consists of 17 residues. Trimming took 7 bases from V and 3 from J, leaving 24 bases between them. The germline CDR1 and CDR2 sequences are LNHDA and SQIVND (reference sequence). Original methodology: Reference gene primer amplification gave nucleated cell count estimates. Profiled with immunoSEQ multiplex PCR; TCRdb holds only in-frame clones, not every one. That table supplies the V and J calls and clone size; D and trimming were determined from the DNA. The sample consists of 240,000 or so clones, around 84% of them appearing once. The chain combines TRBV19 with TRBJ1-2; tentative D call: TRBD1 (6 bases). This clonotype was obtained from a woman between 18 and 29 years old with acute or convalescent COVID-19. Sequencing input: peripheral blood. For the CDR3, the DNA is TGTGCCAGTACCTCAGGGGCCCCCCCCATCCGGGACTATGGCTACACCTTC. Residues: CASTSGAPPIRDYGYTF.